The 3 T cell receptor beta chains below were found in one sample sequenced in a study of blood T cell repertoires in COVID-19. Using immunoSEQ multiplex PCR, the repertoire was profiled, and TCRdb retains in-frame clones only, with some absent. The sample lists under 140,000 clones, 76% occurring once. Sequenced material: peripheral blood. All receptors come from an elderly woman with acute or convalescent COVID-19.

The chain combines TRBV6-2 or TRBV6-3 with TRBJ2-3, with 10 bases lining up with TRBD2. Looked up from germline, CDR1 is MNHEY and CDR2 is SVGEGT. V was clipped by 0 bases and J by 4 bases; unmatched bases: 7. The CDR3 length is 17 residues. The CDR3, as DNA: TGTGCCAGCAGTTACTCGGGAGATAGCGGGAGGCCAGATACGCAGTATTTT. It is translated as CASSYSGDSGRPDTQYF.

The chain employs TRBV18 and TRBJ1-1; D is unclear. Germline assignment: CDR1 KGHSH and CDR2 LQKENI. This CDR3 region has 13 residues. V was cut by 3 bases and J by 8 bases, with 13 bases left in between. The CDR3: CASSPAVSSEAFF. In DNA, the CDR3 is TGTGCCAGCTCACCTGCAGTGTCCTCAGAAGCTTTCTTT.

The chain employs TRBV5-1 and TRBJ2-3, with a weak D call TRBD2 (5 bases). The CDR3 extends over 14 amino acids. The germline V and J ends were trimmed by 2 bases and 2 bases, with 9 bases remaining between them. Germline V gene lookup returns CDR1 SGHRS and CDR2 YFSETQ. CDR3 DNA sequence: TGCGCCAGCAGCTTCGGACTTAACACAGATACGCAGTATTTT. As protein: CASSFGLNTDTQYF.